This TCR beta chain was retrieved from a study of shared clonotypes between healthy human individuals. The CDR3 is 16 residues long. Per the germline V gene, CDR1 is SGHVS and CDR2 is FQNEAQ. V lost 6 bases and J lost 3, with 20 bases in between. The naive CD8 population came from CD45RO-negative cells selected for CCR7, without terminally differentiated effector memory CD45RA+ cells. Genomic DNA belonging to each subset was distributed in equal measure over several immunoSEQ plates. Profiling relied on immunoSEQ multiplex PCR, and the TCRdb table lists in-frame clones only, not all of them. This table has some 740,000 clones, about 92% appearing once.

This receptor was identified in a young man in good health. V usage is TRBV7-8 and J usage is TRBJ2-5; possible D gene TRBD2, 6 bases. Sequencing input: naive CD8+ T cells sorted from blood. The chain's CDR3 is CASRGGRESGEETQYF. Written as DNA, the CDR3 is TGTGCCAGCAGGGGGGGTCGCGAATCGGGAGAAGAGACCCAGTACTTC.